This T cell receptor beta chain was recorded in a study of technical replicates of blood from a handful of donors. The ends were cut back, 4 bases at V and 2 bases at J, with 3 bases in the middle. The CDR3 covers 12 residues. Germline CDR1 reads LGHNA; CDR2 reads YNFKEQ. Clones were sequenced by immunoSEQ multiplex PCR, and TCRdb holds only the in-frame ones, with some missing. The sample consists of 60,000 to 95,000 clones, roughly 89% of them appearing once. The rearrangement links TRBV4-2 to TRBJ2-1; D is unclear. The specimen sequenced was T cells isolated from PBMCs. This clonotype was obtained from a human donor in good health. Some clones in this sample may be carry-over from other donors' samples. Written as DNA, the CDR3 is TGTGCCAGCAGCCCTACCTACAATGAGCAGTTCTTC. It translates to CASSPTYNEQFF.